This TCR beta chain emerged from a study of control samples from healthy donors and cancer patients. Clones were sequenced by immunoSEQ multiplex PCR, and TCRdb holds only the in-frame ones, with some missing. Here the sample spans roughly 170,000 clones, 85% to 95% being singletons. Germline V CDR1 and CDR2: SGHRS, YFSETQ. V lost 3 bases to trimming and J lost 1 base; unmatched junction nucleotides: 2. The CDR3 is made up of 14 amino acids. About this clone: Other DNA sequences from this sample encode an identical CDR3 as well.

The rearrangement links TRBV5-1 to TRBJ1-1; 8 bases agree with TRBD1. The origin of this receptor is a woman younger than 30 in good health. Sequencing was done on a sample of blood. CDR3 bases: TGCGCCAGCAGCTCCGGGACAGGGAACACTGAAGCTTTCTTT. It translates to CASSSGTGNTEAFF.